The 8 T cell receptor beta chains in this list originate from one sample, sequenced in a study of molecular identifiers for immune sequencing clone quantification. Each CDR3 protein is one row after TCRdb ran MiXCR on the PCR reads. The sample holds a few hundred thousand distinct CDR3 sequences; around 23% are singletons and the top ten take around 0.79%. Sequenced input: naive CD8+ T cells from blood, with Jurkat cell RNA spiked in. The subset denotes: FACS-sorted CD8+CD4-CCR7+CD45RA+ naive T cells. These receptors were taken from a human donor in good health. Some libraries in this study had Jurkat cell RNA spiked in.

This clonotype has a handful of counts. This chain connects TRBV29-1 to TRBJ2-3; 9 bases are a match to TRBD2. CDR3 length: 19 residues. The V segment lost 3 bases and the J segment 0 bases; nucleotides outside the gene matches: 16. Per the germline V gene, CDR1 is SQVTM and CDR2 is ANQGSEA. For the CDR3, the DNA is TGCAGCGTTGATGCCGTGGCCAGCGGGGGGCGTTTGAGCACAGATACGCAGTATTTT. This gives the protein CSVDAVASGGRLSTDTQYF.

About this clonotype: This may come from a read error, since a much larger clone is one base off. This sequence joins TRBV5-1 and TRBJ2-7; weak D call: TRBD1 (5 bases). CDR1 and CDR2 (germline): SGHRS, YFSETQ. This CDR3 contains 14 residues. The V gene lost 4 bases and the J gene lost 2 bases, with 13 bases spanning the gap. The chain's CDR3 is CASSPDSVAYEQYF. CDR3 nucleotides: TGCGCCAGCAGCCCAGACAGTGTCGCCTACGAGCAGTACTTC.

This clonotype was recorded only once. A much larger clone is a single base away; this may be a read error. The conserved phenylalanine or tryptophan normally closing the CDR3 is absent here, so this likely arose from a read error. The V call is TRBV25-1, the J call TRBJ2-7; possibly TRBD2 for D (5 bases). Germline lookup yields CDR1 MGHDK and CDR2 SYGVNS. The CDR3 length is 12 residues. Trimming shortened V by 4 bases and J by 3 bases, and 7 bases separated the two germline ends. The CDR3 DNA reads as TGTGCCAGCAGTGGGGAGAGCTACGAGCAGTACTCC. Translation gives CASSGESYEQYS.

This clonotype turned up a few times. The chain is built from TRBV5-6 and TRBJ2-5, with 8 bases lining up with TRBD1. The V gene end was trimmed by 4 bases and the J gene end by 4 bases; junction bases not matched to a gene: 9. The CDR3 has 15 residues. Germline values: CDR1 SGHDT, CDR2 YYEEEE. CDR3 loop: CASSHDLQGAETQYF. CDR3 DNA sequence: TGTGCCAGCAGCCATGATCTCCAGGGGGCAGAGACCCAGTACTTC.

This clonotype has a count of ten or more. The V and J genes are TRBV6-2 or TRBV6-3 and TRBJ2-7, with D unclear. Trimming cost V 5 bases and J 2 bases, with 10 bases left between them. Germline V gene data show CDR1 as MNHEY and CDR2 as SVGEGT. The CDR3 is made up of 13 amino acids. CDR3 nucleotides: TGTGCCAGCAGTATGGGATCACCCTACGAGCAGTACTTC. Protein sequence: CASSMGSPYEQYF.

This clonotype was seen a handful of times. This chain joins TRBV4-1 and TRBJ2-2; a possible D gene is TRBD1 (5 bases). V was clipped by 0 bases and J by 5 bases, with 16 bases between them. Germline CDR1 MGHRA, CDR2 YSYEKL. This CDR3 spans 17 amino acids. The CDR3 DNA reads TGCGCCAGCAGCCAAGATTCGATTAGGGGTCGGACCGGGGAGCTGTTTTTT. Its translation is CASSQDSIRGRTGELFF.

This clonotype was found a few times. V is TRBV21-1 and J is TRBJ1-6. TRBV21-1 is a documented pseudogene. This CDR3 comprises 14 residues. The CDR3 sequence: CAGGRSSYNSPLHF. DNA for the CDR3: TGTGCCGGTGGCCGGAGCTCCTATAATTCACCCCTCCACTTT.

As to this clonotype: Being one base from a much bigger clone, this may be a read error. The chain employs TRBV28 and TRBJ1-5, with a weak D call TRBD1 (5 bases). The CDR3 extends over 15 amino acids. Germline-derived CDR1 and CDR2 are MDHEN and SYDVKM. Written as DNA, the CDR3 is TGTGCCAGCAGTCCCAGACAGTCCGGGGTTCAGCCCCCGCATTTT. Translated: CASSPRQSGVQPPHF.